The 22 T cell receptor beta chains listed next were all sequenced from one sample in a study of T cells in Graves' hyperthyroidism and ophthalmopathy. Amplified TCR beta CDR3 regions came from RNA transcripts. The HTBI primer set drove a first-round RT-PCR of the TCR CDR3. TCRdb independently ran MiXCR on the multiplex PCR reads; one entry per CDR3 protein. Among 530,000 or so distinct CDR3 sequences listed, under 20% were seen once. Source material: blood. These receptors all stem from a woman under 30 with Graves' ophthalmopathy.

This clonotype came up a few times. CDR3 nucleotide sequence: TGTGCCAGCAGAGCCACCGGGACAGGGGAGAGCACTGAAGCTTTCTTT. Protein: CASRATGTGESTEAFF. The chain combines TRBV2 with TRBJ1-1; TRBD1 aligns across 10 bases. V trimming: 6 bases; J trimming: 4 bases; junction bases outside the gene matches: 11. The CDR3 has 16 residues. The V gene's germline CDR1 is SNHLY and CDR2 FYNNEI.

This clonotype was recorded at least ten times. The chain employs TRBV12-3 or TRBV12-4 and TRBJ1-4; weak D call: TRBD1 (6 bases). The CDR3 totals 14 residues. The germline V and J ends were trimmed by 3 bases and 8 bases, with 13 bases remaining between them. CDR3 bases: TGTGCCAGCAGTTTGGGTCAGGGGAGCGAAAAACTGTTTTTT. Amino acid sequence: CASSLGQGSEKLFF.

The chain combines TRBV6-5 with TRBJ1-6, with TRBD1 as a possible D gene (5 bases). V was clipped by 0 bases and J by 7 bases, with 10 bases between them. Germline lookup yields CDR1 MNHEY and CDR2 SVGAGI. This CDR3 contains 15 residues. The CDR3 coding sequence is TGTGCCAGCAGTTACTCGGCAGGGAGGAATTCACCCCTCCACTTT. Amino acid sequence: CASSYSAGRNSPLHF.

This sequence joins TRBV5-1 and TRBJ2-1; 8 nucleotides agree with TRBD2. V lost 1 base, J lost 2 bases, and 14 bases stayed unmatched. Germline V CDR1 and CDR2: SGHRS, YFSETQ. The CDR3 is 19 amino acids. CDR3 nucleotides: TGCGCCAGCAGCTTGAATCCCATAAGCGGTAGCGGGGCCTACAATGAGCAGTTCTTC. This gives the protein CASSLNPISGSGAYNEQFF.

The table lists this clonotype with many counts. This chain uses TRBV20-1 with TRBJ2-3, with D maybe TRBD2 (5 bases). CDR3 length: 15 residues. V was pared by 0 bases and J by 0 bases, with 10 bases between. Germline CDR1 DFQATT, CDR2 SNEGSKA (reference sequence). The CDR3 nucleotides read TGCAGTGCTAGAGACCCAGCGGAGAGCACAGATACGCAGTATTTT. Its protein product is CSARDPAESTDTQYF.

Regarding this clonotype: The germline gene is not matched at one end of the junction; a read error may be the cause. The chain combines TRBV27 with TRBJ2-7; no clear D. Germline values: CDR1 MNHEY, CDR2 SMNVEV (reference sequence). The CDR3 spans 13 residues. CDR3 loop: CASSLSGSHEQYF. DNA for the CDR3: TGTGCCAGCAGTCTATCCGGGTCGCACGAGCAGTACTTC.

This clonotype was seen many times. V is TRBV7-9 and J is TRBJ2-1; D is undetermined. This CDR3 contains 13 residues. The germline V and J ends were trimmed by 5 bases and 5 bases, with 10 bases remaining between them. The germline V gene encodes CDR1 SEHNR and CDR2 FQNEAQ (reference sequence). Here the CDR3 reads CASSKPLHNEQFF. The CDR3 bases are TGTGCCAGCAGCAAACCTCTACACAATGAGCAGTTCTTC.

This clonotype was recorded many times. This chain links TRBV12-3 or TRBV12-4 with TRBJ1-1, with D unclear. V dropped 6 bases and J dropped 1 base, with 27 bases sitting between them. The CDR3 has 19 amino acids. CDR3 region: CASSPPREFSTVTNTEAFF. Here the CDR3 DNA reads TGTGCCAGCAGCCCCCCGAGGGAGTTCAGTACCGTGACGAACACTGAAGCTTTCTTT.

The chain uses TRBV27 and TRBJ1-1; D remains unclear. The CDR3 loop spans 14 amino acids. V gave up 2 bases and J gave up 4 bases, with 11 bases separating them. Germline CDR1 is MNHEY and CDR2 is SMNVEV (reference sequence). Here the CDR3 reads CASSLTHFATEAFF. The CDR3, as DNA: TGTGCCAGCAGTTTAACGCATTTCGCCACTGAAGCTTTCTTT.

CDR3 protein: CASSESPPAGETQYF. The CDR3 region has the DNA TGTGCCAGCAGTGAATCCCCCCCAGCTGGGGAGACCCAGTACTTC. The chain joins TRBV25-1 to TRBJ2-5; no clear D. The CDR3 covers 15 residues. CDR1 is MGHDK and CDR2 is SYGVNS in the germline V gene. V lost 1 base, J lost 5 bases, and 14 bases lay in between.

CDR3 nucleotide sequence: TGCAGTGCTAGTCAAATGACAGGGATGAATAGCAATCAGCCCCAGCATTTT. Its translation is CSASQMTGMNSNQPQHF. The rearrangement uses TRBV20-1 and TRBJ1-5, with 7 bases that match TRBD1. The CDR3 covers 17 residues. In germline, CDR1 is DFQATT, CDR2 SNEGSKA (reference sequence). V lost 3 bases, J lost 0 bases, and 11 bases stayed unmatched.

This clonotype was counted at least ten times. This sequence joins TRBV20-1 and TRBJ2-7; the D is unclear. Germline V lookup: CDR1 DFQATT, CDR2 SNEGSKA (reference sequence). The CDR3 spans 13 residues. The V end was cut by 0 bases, the J end by 1 base, with 7 bases between. The CDR3 loop reads CSARDRMSYEQYF. DNA for the CDR3: TGCAGTGCTAGAGATCGTATGTCCTACGAGCAGTACTTC.

The table lists this clonotype with many counts. This chain uses TRBV20-1 with TRBJ2-2, with 9 bases matching TRBD1. The CDR3 covers 15 residues. Germline V lookup: CDR1 DFQATT, CDR2 SNEGSKA (reference sequence). J lost 3 bases, V lost 6 bases, and 8 bases had no gene match. The chain's CDR3 is CSAHTGGGYTGELFF. The CDR3 bases are TGCAGTGCCCATACAGGGGGCGGGTACACCGGGGAGCTGTTTTTT.

The rearrangement uses TRBV5-1 and TRBJ2-7; 8 nucleotides align to TRBD2. This CDR3 is 13 amino acids long. The germline CDR1 and CDR2 sequences are SGHRS and YFSETQ. Trimming took 4 bases from V and 5 from J; bases not matched to a gene: 5. In nucleotides, the CDR3 is TGCGCCAGCAGCCCTCTAGCGGGCGACGAGCAGTACTTC. Protein: CASSPLAGDEQYF.

This clonotype was counted ten times or more. The chain recombines TRBV7-2 with TRBJ2-3, with TRBD2 matching 10 bases. Trimming cost V 1 base and J 4 bases; bases outside gene matches: 11. The CDR3 is 18 amino acids. The germline gives CDR1 SGHTA, CDR2 FQGNSA. The CDR3 nucleotides read TGTGCCAGCAGCTTAGATTTCGAGCGGGAGGGCCAGGCAGATACGCAGTATTTT. The encoded protein is CASSLDFEREGQADTQYF.

The chain couples TRBV10-2 to TRBJ2-5; perhaps TRBD2 as D (7 bases). V was cut by 4 bases and J by 3 bases, with 15 bases left in between. Germline CDR1 and CDR2: WSHSY and SAAADI. The CDR3 consists of 15 residues. Written as DNA, the CDR3 is TGCGCCAGCAGTGGTGGAGGCGGGGGCAAAGAGACCCAGTACTTC. It encodes CASSGGGGGKETQYF.

This clonotype appeared many times. The chain couples TRBV28 to TRBJ1-2; tentatively, D is TRBD1 (6 bases). The CDR3 runs to 16 residues. The germline V and J ends were trimmed by 6 bases and 3 bases, with 20 bases remaining between them. Germline CDR1 MDHEN, CDR2 SYDVKM. DNA for the CDR3: TGTGCCAGCAGCCTCCGGGCAAGGGGGGATTACTATGGCTACACCTTC. Its protein product is CASSLRARGDYYGYTF.

V and J are TRBV7-9 and TRBJ2-5; no clear D. The CDR3 has 12 amino acids. V was shortened by 5 bases and J by 5 bases, with 9 bases between the two germline ends. Germline CDR1 reads SEHNR; CDR2 reads FQNEAQ (reference sequence). This CDR3 is CASSQRLETQYF. CDR3 coding DNA: TGTGCCAGCAGCCAGCGCCTGGAGACCCAGTACTTC.

The V and J genes are TRBV14 and TRBJ2-1; the D gene is possibly TRBD2 (5 bases). This CDR3 comprises 16 residues. The germline V gene has CDR1 SGHDN and CDR2 FVKESK. V was pared by 4 bases and J by 7 bases, with 20 bases between. The CDR3 region has the DNA TGTGCCAGCAGCCCAGGTTGGGCCTCGAGGGCTAATGAGCAGTTCTTC. Amino acid sequence: CASSPGWASRANEQFF. Supplemented by reference TRBV14 and TRBJ2-1, the full variable domain reads EAGVTQFPSHSVIEKGQTVTLRCDPISGHDNLYWYRRVMGKEIKFLLHFVKESKQDESGMPNNRFLAERTGGTYSTLKVQPAELEDSGVYFCASSPGWASRANEQFFGPGTRLTVL.

This rearrangement joins TRBV7-3 to TRBJ2-3; D perhaps matches TRBD2 (6 bases). The V gene's germline CDR1 is SGHTA and CDR2 FQGTGA. The V gene lost 4 bases and the J gene lost 4 bases, with 15 bases spanning the gap. CDR3 length equals 15 residues. CDR3 nucleotides: TGTGCCAGCAGCTCAGCAGGGACTGCGGCAGATACGCAGTATTTT. Translated, it gives CASSSAGTAADTQYF. Full variable domain (missing parts from reference TRBV7-3 and TRBJ2-3): GAGVSQTPSNKVTEKGKYVELRCDPISGHTALYWYRQSLGQGPEFLIYFQGTGAADDSGLPNDRFFAVRPEGSVSTLKIQRTERGDSAVYLCASSSAGTAADTQYFGPGTRLTVL.

This clonotype was observed many times. The chain joins TRBV7-2 to TRBJ2-7; the D gene is possibly TRBD1 (8 bases). Trimming removed 6 bases at V and 1 base at J, with 16 bases between. This CDR3 has 15 amino acids. Germline V lookup: CDR1 SGHTA, CDR2 FQGNSA. In DNA, the CDR3 is TGTGCCAGCAGACCCTACAGGGGGGGGTCCTACGAGCAGTACTTC. Amino acids: CASRPYRGGSYEQYF.

The rearrangement joins TRBV12-3 or TRBV12-4 to TRBJ2-5, with 9 nucleotides matching TRBD1. The J segment lost 3 bases and the V segment lost 5 bases, leaving 4 bases of the junction unmatched. The CDR3 loop spans 14 amino acids. This chain's CDR3 is CASSTRDREETQYF. The CDR3 DNA follows: TGTGCCAGCAGTACCCGGGACAGGGAAGAGACCCAGTACTTC.